One and the same sample provided the 5 T cell receptor beta chains below, sequenced in a study of shared clonotypes between healthy human individuals. Some clones are missing from TCRdb's copy, which holds only in-frame ones; the method was immunoSEQ multiplex PCR. The table has over 950,000 clones, approximately 77% seen once. Sequences were obtained from memory CD4+ T cells from PBMCs. Subset of the sample: CD45RA-negative fraction. These receptor sequences come from a man aged 18 to 29 in good health. Some clones in this sample may be carry-over from other donors' samples.

This clone was observed a handful of times. The V call is TRBV10-3, the J call TRBJ1-1, with a tentative D call TRBD1 (6 bases). The CDR3 runs to 15 residues. CDR1 is ENHRY and CDR2 is SYGVKD in the germline V gene. Trimming removed 3 bases at V and 2 bases at J, with 13 bases between. In DNA form, the CDR3 reads TGTGCCATCAGTGAAGGACAGTTGGTTAACACTGAAGCTTTCTTT. Amino acid sequence: CAISEGQLVNTEAFF.

This clone was found a few times. This rearrangement joins TRBV19 to TRBJ1-5; D possibly corresponds to TRBD1 (5 bases). The ends were cut back, 7 bases at V and 3 bases at J, with 16 bases in the middle. This CDR3 is 15 amino acids long. In germline, CDR1 is LNHDA, CDR2 SQIVND (reference sequence). CDR3 sequence reads: CASIPFGGDNQPQHF. For the CDR3, the DNA is TGTGCCAGTATCCCCTTTGGAGGGGACAATCAGCCCCAGCATTTT.

The chain carries TRBV28 and TRBJ1-2; maybe TRBD1 (5 bases). The germline CDR1 and CDR2 sequences are MDHEN and SYDVKM. V lost 6 bases and J 4 bases, leaving 18 bases between the germline ends. This CDR3 has 15 amino acids. DNA for the CDR3: TGTGCCAGCAGACGTATAGAGGGGTTCTCCTATGGCTACACCTTC. Translating gives CASRRIEGFSYGYTF.

V is TRBV2 and J is TRBJ1-1; 8 bases align to TRBD1. Germline V gene lookup returns CDR1 SNHLY and CDR2 FYNNEI. V lost 10 bases and J lost 8; bases outside the gene matches: 15. The CDR3 extends over 14 amino acids. The chain's CDR3 is CATTRGTGLPEAFF. The CDR3 DNA is TGTGCCACAACGAGGGGGACAGGCCTCCCCGAAGCTTTCTTT.

The chain combines TRBV27 with TRBJ2-2; D is unresolved. The V end was cut by 2 bases, the J end by 6 bases, with 10 bases between. The CDR3 has 14 amino acids. Germline V lookup: CDR1 MNHEY, CDR2 SMNVEV (reference sequence). The CDR3 loop reads CASSLEPSSGELFF. The CDR3 DNA sequence: TGTGCCAGCAGTTTAGAGCCCTCCTCCGGGGAGCTGTTTTTT.